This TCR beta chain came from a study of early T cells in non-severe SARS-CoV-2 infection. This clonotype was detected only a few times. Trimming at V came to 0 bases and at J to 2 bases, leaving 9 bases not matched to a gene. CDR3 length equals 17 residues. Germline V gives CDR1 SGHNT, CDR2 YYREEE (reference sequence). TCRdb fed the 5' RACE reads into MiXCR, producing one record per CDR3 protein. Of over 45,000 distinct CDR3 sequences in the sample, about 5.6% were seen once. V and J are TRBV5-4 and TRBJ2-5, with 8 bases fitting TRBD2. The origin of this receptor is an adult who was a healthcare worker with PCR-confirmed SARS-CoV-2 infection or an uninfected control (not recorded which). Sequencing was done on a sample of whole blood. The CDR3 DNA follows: TGTGCCAGCAGCTTGGTAGACGGGGGGGTAGGGCAAGAGACCCAGTACTTC. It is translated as CASSLVDGGVGQETQYF.